One sample yielded the 14 T cell receptor beta chains listed below, sequenced in a study of T cells in Graves' hyperthyroidism and ophthalmopathy. TCR beta CDR3 region amplification was performed from RNA transcripts. HTBI primers were employed in a first-round RT-PCR of the TCR CDR3. MiXCR, run by TCRdb on the multiplex PCR reads, gives a single entry per CDR3 protein. The sample carries roughly 300,000 distinct CDR3 sequences, approximately 13% recorded once. The sample taken for sequencing was blood. The receptors here all came from a woman in her twenties or thirties with Graves' hyperthyroidism.

This chain joins TRBV7-2 and TRBJ2-1, with D possibly TRBD2 on 6 matching bases. CDR1 is SGHTA and CDR2 is FQGNSA in the germline V gene. This CDR3 contains 13 residues. With 4 bases removed from V and 4 bases from J, the gap between germline ends came to 8 bases. CDR3 coding DNA: TGTGCCAGCAGCTCGGGACTTTACAATGAGCAGTTCTTC. Its translation: CASSSGLYNEQFF.

The V gene is TRBV6-2 or TRBV6-3, the J gene TRBJ2-4; weak D call: TRBD2 (5 bases). Trimming took off 6 bases at V and 1 base at J, with 13 bases between the two ends. The CDR3 contains 15 residues. CDR1 MNHEY and CDR2 SVGEGT come from the germline V gene. In DNA, the CDR3 is TGTGCCAGCAGCCGCCTGAGGGAGGCCAAAAACATTCAGTACTTC. Its protein product is CASSRLREAKNIQYF.

The chain joins TRBV10-3 to TRBJ2-3, with 7 bases fitting TRBD2. Per the germline V gene, CDR1 is ENHRY and CDR2 is SYGVKD. Unmatched junction bases numbered 8, after V lost 3 bases and J lost 11 bases. The CDR3 contains 13 residues. CDR3 in DNA: TGTGCCATCAGTGACTACGAAAGGGAGGGGCAGTATTTT. It codes for CAISDYEREGQYF.

This clonotype has at least ten counts. V gene TRBV12-3 or TRBV12-4 combines with J gene TRBJ1-1, with D perhaps matching TRBD1 (5 bases). The CDR3 has 17 amino acids. V dropped 2 bases and J dropped 4 bases, with 20 bases sitting between them. The CDR3 region has the DNA TGTGCCAGCAGTTTACGCGGGGGAGTTGGGCCAATCACTGAAGCTTTCTTT. Translating gives CASSLRGGVGPITEAFF.

The gene calls are TRBV18 and TRBJ2-2; 10 positions match TRBD1. Trimming cost V 1 base and J 6 bases; bases outside gene matches: 8. From germline, CDR1 is KGHSH and CDR2 LQKENI. The CDR3 spans 17 residues. The CDR3 bases are TGTGCCAGCTCACCACGGACCGGGACAGGGGTCCCCGGGGAGCTGTTTTTT. Translated: CASSPRTGTGVPGELFF.

This clonotype occurred many times. The chain joins TRBV6-1 to TRBJ2-5; a possible D gene is TRBD2 (5 bases). The CDR3 has 15 amino acids. The germline CDR1 and CDR2 sequences are MNHNS and SASEGT. Trimming pared 2 bases from V and 4 bases from J, leaving 14 bases between. The CDR3 coding sequence is TGTGCCAGCAGTGAAAGGCCGGGAAGGGCAGAGACCCAGTACTTC. Translating gives CASSERPGRAETQYF.

The V and J genes are TRBV6-2 or TRBV6-3 and TRBJ2-1; 8 positions agree with TRBD2. With 5 bases clipped from V and 4 bases from J, the junction kept 7 bases outside the gene matches. The CDR3 is 15 residues long. CDR1 and CDR2 (germline): MNHEY, SVGEGT. The CDR3 DNA follows: TGTGCCAGCAGTCCCAGCGGGAGTGGGTACAATGAGCAGTTCTTC. It translates to CASSPSGSGYNEQFF.

In this sample, this clonotype turned up many times. The V call is TRBV5-1, the J call TRBJ2-2; D gene unclear. CDR3 length: 15 amino acids. Per the germline V gene, CDR1 is SGHRS and CDR2 is YFSETQ. Deletions cut 0 bases from V and 5 bases from J, with 11 bases between. CDR3 in amino acids: CASSLAPASTGELFF. The CDR3 coding sequence is TGCGCCAGCAGCTTGGCCCCGGCCTCGACCGGGGAGCTGTTTTTT.

The genes are TRBV6-5 and TRBJ2-1, with 9 bases that match TRBD1. CDR3 length: 15 residues. The germline V gene has CDR1 MNHEY and CDR2 SVGAGI. V lost 3 bases, J lost 9 bases, and 9 bases stayed unmatched. The CDR3 sequence: CASSYAGQGVGEQFF. CDR3 DNA sequence: TGTGCCAGCAGTTATGCGGGACAGGGTGTTGGTGAGCAGTTCTTC.

The gene calls are TRBV5-1 and TRBJ2-7; TRBD2 matches 8 bases. CDR3 length: 16 residues. Germline CDR1 reads SGHRS; CDR2 reads YFSETQ. Germline trimming cut 2 bases from V and 6 bases from J; bases unmatched to any gene: 13. CDR3 sequence: CASSLSLREGRSEQYF. CDR3 bases: TGCGCCAGCAGCTTAAGTTTACGGGAGGGTCGGAGCGAGCAGTACTTC.

The chain recombines TRBV30 with TRBJ2-3; D is ambiguous. Germline V gene data show CDR1 as GTSNPN and CDR2 as SVGIG (reference sequence). The V end was cut by 4 bases, the J end by 2 bases, with 7 bases between. The CDR3 covers 12 residues. The DNA of the CDR3 is TGTGCCTGGACACTCACCACAGATACGCAGTATTTT. Translated: CAWTLTTDTQYF. Full variable domain (missing parts from reference TRBV30 and TRBJ2-3): SQTIHQWPATLVQPVGSPLSLECTVEGTSNPNLYWYRQAAGRGLQLLFYSVGIGQISSEVPQNLSASRPQDRQFILSSKKLLLSDSGFYLCAWTLTTDTQYFGPGTRLTVL.

This clonotype showed up many times. The rearrangement uses TRBV12-3 or TRBV12-4 and TRBJ1-5; D perhaps matches TRBD1 (5 bases). Trimming cost V 7 bases and J 3 bases, with 10 bases left between them. The CDR3 sequence is 13 residues long. The CDR3 is CASKVGDNQPQHF. The DNA of the CDR3 is TGTGCCAGCAAAGTGGGGGACAATCAGCCCCAGCATTTT.

A note on this clonotype: Given a much more abundant clone one base away, this may be a read error. The chain joins TRBV7-2 to TRBJ2-7, with D possibly being TRBD1 or TRBD2 (5 bases each). The germline gives CDR1 SGHTA, CDR2 FQGNSA. The CDR3 spans 15 residues. CDR3 loop: CAGRSRGVNSYEQYF. CDR3 coding DNA: TGTGCCGGCAGAAGTCGAGGGGTGAACTCCTACGAGCAGTACTTC.

The chain has TRBV7-9 and TRBJ1-1; a possible D gene is TRBD1 (6 bases). The CDR3 spans 12 residues. Germline V lookup: CDR1 SEHNR, CDR2 FQNEAQ (reference sequence). The V gene lost 5 bases and the J gene lost 12 bases, with 16 bases spanning the gap. The CDR3 spells CASSLRQVGTFF. In DNA form, the CDR3 reads TGTGCCAGCAGCCTGCGACAGGTCGGAACTTTCTTT. The full variable domain, in which reference TRBV7-9 and TRBJ1-1 provide the parts outside the CDR3, is DTGVSQNPRHKITKRGQNVTFRCDPISEHNRLYWYRQTLGQGPEFLTYFQNEAQLEKSRLLSDRFSAERPKGSFSTLEIQRTEQGDSAMYLCASSLRQVGTFFGQGTRLTVV.